The 10 T cell receptor beta chains reported below all come from one sample, sequenced in a study of cytomegalovirus exposure and HLA in healthy donors. Amplification used 60 Vbeta primers and 13 Jbeta primers. Assay used: immunoSEQ multiplex PCR; TCRdb lists only in-frame clones, some missing. The sample includes tens of thousands of clones, about four fifths seen only once; the top ten take roughly 30%. Sequencing was carried out using PBMCs. The receptors shown here come from a man in his fifties or sixties in good health and CMV-seropositive.

CDR3 bases: TGTGCCAGCAGCTTGGGGACAAGATTTATTGAGCAGTACTTC. Translating gives CASSLGTRFIEQYF. V usage is TRBV7-2 and J usage is TRBJ2-7; D is possibly TRBD1 (6 bases). The CDR3 runs 14 residues. The V and J ends lost 3 bases and 7 bases respectively, with 16 bases between them. Germline CDR1 is SGHTA and CDR2 is FQGNSA.

CDR3 sequence: CAWSVAGRNTIYF. The CDR3 nucleotides read TGTGCCTGGAGTGTAGCGGGGCGAAACACCATATATTTT. This sequence joins TRBV30 and TRBJ1-3, with D perhaps matching TRBD1 (5 bases). V lost 0 bases and J 5 bases, leaving 8 bases between the germline ends. CDR3 length: 13 residues. Germline CDR1 is GTSNPN and CDR2 is SVGIG (reference sequence).

This chain uses TRBV30 with TRBJ2-3; TRBD1 agrees at 10 bases. V gave up 2 bases and J gave up 3 bases; unmatched junction bases: 5. The germline V gene encodes CDR1 GTSNPN and CDR2 SVGIG (reference sequence). The length of the CDR3 is 15 residues. CDR3 in DNA: TGTGCCTGGAGTCCAACGGGACAGGGGACAGATACGCAGTATTTT. It codes for CAWSPTGQGTDTQYF.

CDR3 loop: CASSWGGATGELFF. CDR3 in DNA: TGTGCCAGCAGTTGGGGGGGAGCCACCGGGGAGCTGTTTTTT. The chain combines TRBV27 with TRBJ2-2; 7 bases line up with TRBD2. The CDR3 contains 14 residues. Looked up from germline, CDR1 is MNHEY and CDR2 is SMNVEV (reference sequence). After removal of 4 bases from V and 4 bases from J, the junction contained 3 bases not matched to a gene.

This clone was seen only once. The chain recombines TRBV9 with TRBJ2-1; possibly TRBD1 for D (6 bases). The V end was cut by 4 bases, the J end by 4 bases, with 18 bases between. Germline V gives CDR1 SGDLS, CDR2 YYNGEE. CDR3 length: 16 amino acids. The CDR3 nucleotides are TGTGCCAGCAGCCCAGCTAGGGGGAGTTCTTACAATGAGCAGTTCTTC. Translating it yields CASSPARGSSYNEQFF.

The rearrangement joins TRBV18 to TRBJ2-1; a weak D match, TRBD1 (5 bases). CDR3 length equals 16 residues. V was trimmed by 4 bases and J by 4 bases, leaving 17 bases between them. Germline CDR1 is KGHSH and CDR2 is LQKENI. The CDR3 DNA is TGTGCCAGCTCACTGACCCCCAGGGTGTATTACAATGAGCAGTTCTTC. It encodes CASSLTPRVYYNEQFF.

The chain employs TRBV7-2 and TRBJ1-1, with D perhaps TRBD1 (5 bases). The V end lost 9 bases, the J end lost 2 bases, and 13 bases lay between the germline ends. The CDR3 has 13 residues. Germline V gene lookup returns CDR1 SGHTA and CDR2 FQGNSA. In DNA, the CDR3 is TGTGCCAGTGGAGACAGAACAAACACTGAAGCTTTCTTT. Protein product: CASGDRTNTEAFF.

The V call is TRBV11-2, the J call TRBJ1-2, with a possible D match to TRBD1 (5 bases). V lost 4 bases and J lost 6, with 9 bases in between. Germline values: CDR1 SGHAT, CDR2 FQNNGV. The CDR3 consists of 12 residues. The CDR3 nucleotides read TGTGCCAGCAGCTCGCCAGGGAATGGCTACACCTTC. Its translation: CASSSPGNGYTF.

This chain connects TRBV5-1 to TRBJ1-1; 10 bases map to TRBD1. Losses at the gene ends were 4 bases for V and 6 bases for J; bases not matched to a gene: 6. There are 14 residues in the CDR3. Looked up from germline, CDR1 is SGHRS and CDR2 is YFSETQ. In DNA, the CDR3 is TGCGCCAGCAGCCAAGGGACAGGGGTGGCTGAAGCTTTCTTT. Translated, it gives CASSQGTGVAEAFF.

This chain links TRBV2 with TRBJ2-7; 9 bases map to TRBD1. There are 15 residues in the CDR3. After removal of 6 bases from V and 5 bases from J, the junction contained 11 bases not matched to a gene. Germline lookup yields CDR1 SNHLY and CDR2 FYNNEI. The CDR3 spells CASSKQGAQGDEQYF. In DNA, the CDR3 is TGTGCCAGCAGCAAACAGGGGGCGCAGGGCGACGAGCAGTACTTC.